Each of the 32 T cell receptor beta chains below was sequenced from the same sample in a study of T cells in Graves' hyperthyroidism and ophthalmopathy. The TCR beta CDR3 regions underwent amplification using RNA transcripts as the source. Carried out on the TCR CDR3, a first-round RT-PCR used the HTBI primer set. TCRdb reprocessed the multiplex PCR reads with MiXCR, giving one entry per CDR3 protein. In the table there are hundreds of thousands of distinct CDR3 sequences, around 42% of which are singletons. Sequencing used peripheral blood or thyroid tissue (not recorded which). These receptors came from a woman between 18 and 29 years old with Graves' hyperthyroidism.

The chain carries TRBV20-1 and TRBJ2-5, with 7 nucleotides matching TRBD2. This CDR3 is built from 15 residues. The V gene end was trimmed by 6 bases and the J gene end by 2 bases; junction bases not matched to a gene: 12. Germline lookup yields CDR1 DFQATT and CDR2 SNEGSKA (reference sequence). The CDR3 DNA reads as TGCAGTGCCCGGGGGGTCCGACACTTACAAGAGACCCAGTACTTC. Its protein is CSARGVRHLQETQYF.

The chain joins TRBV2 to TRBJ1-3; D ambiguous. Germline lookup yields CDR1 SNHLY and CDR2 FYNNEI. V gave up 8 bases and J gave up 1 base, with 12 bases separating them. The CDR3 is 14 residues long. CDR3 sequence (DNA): TGTGCCAGCTCACCAAGGTTTTCTGGAAACACCATATATTTT. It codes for CASSPRFSGNTIYF.

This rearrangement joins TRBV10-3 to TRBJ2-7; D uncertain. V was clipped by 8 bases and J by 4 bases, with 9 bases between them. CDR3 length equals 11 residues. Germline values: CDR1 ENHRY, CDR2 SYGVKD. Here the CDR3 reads CAIRLAYEQYF. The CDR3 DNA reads TGTGCCATCCGTTTGGCTTACGAGCAGTACTTC.

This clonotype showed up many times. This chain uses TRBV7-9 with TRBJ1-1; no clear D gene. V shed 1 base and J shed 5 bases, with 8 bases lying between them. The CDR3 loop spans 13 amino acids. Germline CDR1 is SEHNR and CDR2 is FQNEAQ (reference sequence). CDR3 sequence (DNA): TGTGCCAGCAGCTTAGGTCAGTGGACTGAAGCTTTCTTT. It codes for CASSLGQWTEAFF.

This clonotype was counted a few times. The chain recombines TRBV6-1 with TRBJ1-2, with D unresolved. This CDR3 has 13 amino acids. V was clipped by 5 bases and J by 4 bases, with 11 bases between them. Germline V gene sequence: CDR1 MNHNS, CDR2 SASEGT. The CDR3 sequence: CASSPRDLYGYTF. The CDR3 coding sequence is TGTGCCAGCAGTCCCCGGGATCTCTATGGCTACACCTTC.

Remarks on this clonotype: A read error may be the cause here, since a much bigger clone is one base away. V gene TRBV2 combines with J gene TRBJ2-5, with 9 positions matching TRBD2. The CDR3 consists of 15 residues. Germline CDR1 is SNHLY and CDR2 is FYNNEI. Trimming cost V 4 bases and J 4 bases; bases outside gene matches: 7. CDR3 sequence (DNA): TGTGCCAGCAGTGGACTAGCGGCGGCGAGAGAGACCCAGTACTTC. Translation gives CASSGLAAARETQYF.

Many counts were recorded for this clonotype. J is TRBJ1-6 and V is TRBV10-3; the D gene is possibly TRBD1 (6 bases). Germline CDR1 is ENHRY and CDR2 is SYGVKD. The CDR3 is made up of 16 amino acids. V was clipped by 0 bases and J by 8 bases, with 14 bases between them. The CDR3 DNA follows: TGTGCCATCAGTGAGTCGGGCAGGGGTATGGATTCACCCCTCCACTTT. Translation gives CAISESGRGMDSPLHF.

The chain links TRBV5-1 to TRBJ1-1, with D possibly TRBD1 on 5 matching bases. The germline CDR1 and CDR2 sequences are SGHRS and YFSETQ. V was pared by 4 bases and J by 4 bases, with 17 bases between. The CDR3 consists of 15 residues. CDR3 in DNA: TGCGCCAGCAGCCCGAGTTGGGGCATGAGCACTGAAGCTTTCTTT. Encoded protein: CASSPSWGMSTEAFF.

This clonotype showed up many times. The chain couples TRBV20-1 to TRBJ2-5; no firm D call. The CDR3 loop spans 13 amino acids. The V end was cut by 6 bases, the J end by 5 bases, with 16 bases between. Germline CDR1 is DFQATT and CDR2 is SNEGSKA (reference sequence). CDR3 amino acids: CSALPTVLETQYF. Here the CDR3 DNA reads TGCAGTGCCCTACCAACAGTCTTGGAGACCCAGTACTTC.

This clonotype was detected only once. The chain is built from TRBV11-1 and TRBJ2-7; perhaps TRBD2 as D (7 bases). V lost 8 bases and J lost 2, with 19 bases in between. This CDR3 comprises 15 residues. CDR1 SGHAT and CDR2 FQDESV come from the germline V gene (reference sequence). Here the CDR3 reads CASSPLGEGAYEQYF. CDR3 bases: TGTGCCAGCTCCCCCCTGGGGGAGGGGGCCTACGAGCAGTACTTC.

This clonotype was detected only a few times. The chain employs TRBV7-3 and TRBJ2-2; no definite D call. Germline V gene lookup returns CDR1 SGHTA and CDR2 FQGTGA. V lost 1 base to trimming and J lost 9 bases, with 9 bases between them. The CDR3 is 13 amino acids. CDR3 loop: CASSLRQTRELFF. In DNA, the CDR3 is TGTGCCAGCAGCTTAAGGCAGACCCGGGAGCTGTTTTTT.

The CDR3, as DNA: TGTGCCAGCAGCTTAGGGACCTCAGGGGCTTTCTTT. Amino acids: CASSLGTSGAFF. V is TRBV7-9 and J is TRBJ1-1; tentatively, D is TRBD1 (5 bases). The V gene's germline CDR1 is SEHNR and CDR2 FQNEAQ (reference sequence). The CDR3 has 12 amino acids. Trimming left V 1 base short and J 11 bases short, with 11 bases between.

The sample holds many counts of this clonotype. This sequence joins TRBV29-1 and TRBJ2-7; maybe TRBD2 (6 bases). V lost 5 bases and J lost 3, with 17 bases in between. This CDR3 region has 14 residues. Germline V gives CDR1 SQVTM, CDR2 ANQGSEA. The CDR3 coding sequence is TGCAGCGTTCTGGGGGGAGTGCATAACTACGAGCAGTACTTC. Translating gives CSVLGGVHNYEQYF.

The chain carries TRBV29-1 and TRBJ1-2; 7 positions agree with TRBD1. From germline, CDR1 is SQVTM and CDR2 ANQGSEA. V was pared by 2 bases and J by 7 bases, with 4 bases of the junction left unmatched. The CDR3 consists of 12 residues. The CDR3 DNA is TGCAGCGTTGAAAAGACAGGGACTGGCTACACCTTC. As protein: CSVEKTGTGYTF.

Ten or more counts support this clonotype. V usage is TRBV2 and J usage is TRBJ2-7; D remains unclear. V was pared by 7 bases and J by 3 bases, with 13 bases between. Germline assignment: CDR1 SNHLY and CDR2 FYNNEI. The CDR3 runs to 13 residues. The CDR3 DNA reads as TGTGCCAGCAAGGCAGCGAATTACTACGAGCAGTACTTC. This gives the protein CASKAANYYEQYF. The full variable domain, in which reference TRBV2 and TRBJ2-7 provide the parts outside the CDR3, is EPEVTQTPSHQVTQMGQEVILRCVPISNHLYFYWYRQILGQKVEFLVSFYNNEISEKSEIFDDQFSVERPDGSNFTLKIRSTKLEDSAMYFCASKAANYYEQYFGPGTRLTVT.

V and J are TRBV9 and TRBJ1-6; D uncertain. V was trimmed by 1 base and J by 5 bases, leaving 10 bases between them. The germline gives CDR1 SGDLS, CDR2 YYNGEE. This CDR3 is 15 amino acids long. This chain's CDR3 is CASSVRQANNSPLHF. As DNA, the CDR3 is TGTGCCAGCAGCGTAAGGCAGGCCAATAATTCACCCCTCCACTTT.

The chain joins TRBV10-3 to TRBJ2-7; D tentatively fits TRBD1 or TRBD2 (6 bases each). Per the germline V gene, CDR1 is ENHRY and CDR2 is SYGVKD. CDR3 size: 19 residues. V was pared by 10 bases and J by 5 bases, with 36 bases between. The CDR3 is CASSPGRGQGLAGVDEQYF. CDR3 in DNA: TGTGCCAGCAGCCCGGGACGGGGGCAGGGGTTAGCTGGTGTTGACGAGCAGTACTTC.

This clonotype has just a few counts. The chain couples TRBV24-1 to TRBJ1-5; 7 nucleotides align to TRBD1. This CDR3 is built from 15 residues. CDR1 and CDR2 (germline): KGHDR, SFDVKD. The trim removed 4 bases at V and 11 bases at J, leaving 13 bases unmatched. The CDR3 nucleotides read TGTGCCACCAGTGACCCCGGACAGGTGGTCGAGACCCAGCATTTT. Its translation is CATSDPGQVVETQHF.

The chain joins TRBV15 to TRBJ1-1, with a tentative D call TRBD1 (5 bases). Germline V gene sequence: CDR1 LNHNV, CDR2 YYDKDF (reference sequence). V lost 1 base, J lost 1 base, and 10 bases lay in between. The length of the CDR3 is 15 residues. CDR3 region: CATSRAGGSNTEAFF. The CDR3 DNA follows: TGTGCCACCAGCAGAGCTGGGGGGTCGAACACTGAAGCTTTCTTT.

CDR3 DNA sequence: TGTGCCAGCAGCTTTGAAGCGGAGAGGGCCGGGGAGCTGTTTTTT. Its protein product is CASSFEAERAGELFF. This sequence joins TRBV7-6 and TRBJ2-2; a possible D gene is TRBD2 (5 bases). The CDR3 has 15 residues. Germline loops: CDR1 SGHVS, CDR2 FNYEAQ. V was pared by 3 bases and J by 6 bases, with 14 bases between.

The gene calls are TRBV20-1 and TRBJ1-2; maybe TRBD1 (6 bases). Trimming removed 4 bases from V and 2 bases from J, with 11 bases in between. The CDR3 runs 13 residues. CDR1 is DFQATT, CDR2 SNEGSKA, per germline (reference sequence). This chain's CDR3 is CSAMDRRNYGYTF. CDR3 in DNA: TGCAGTGCTATGGACAGACGAAACTATGGCTACACCTTC.

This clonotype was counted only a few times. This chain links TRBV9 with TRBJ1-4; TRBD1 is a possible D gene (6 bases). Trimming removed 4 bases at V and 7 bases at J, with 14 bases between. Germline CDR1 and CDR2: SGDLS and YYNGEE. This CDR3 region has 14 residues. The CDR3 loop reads CASSPRGQTEKLFF. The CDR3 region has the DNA TGTGCCAGCAGCCCGCGTGGACAGACTGAAAAACTGTTTTTT.

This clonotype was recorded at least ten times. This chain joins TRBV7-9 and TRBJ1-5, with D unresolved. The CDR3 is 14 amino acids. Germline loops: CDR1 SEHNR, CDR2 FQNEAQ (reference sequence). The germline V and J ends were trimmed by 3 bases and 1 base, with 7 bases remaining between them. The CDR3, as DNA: TGTGCCAGCAGCTTCCGGGAAAGCAATCAGCCCCAGCATTTT. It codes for CASSFRESNQPQHF.

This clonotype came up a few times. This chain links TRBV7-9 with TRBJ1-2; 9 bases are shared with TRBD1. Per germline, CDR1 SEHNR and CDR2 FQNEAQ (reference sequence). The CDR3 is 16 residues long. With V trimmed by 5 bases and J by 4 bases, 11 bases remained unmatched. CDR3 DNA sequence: TGTGCCAGCAGCGTGTCCGGGACAGGGATACCCTATGGCTACACCTTC. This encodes CASSVSGTGIPYGYTF.

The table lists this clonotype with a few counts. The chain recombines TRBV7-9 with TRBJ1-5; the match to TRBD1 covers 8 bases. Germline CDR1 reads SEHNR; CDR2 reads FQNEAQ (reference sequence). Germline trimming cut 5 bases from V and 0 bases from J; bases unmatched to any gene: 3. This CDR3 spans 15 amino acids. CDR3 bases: TGTGCCAGCAGCCAAGACAGGGGTAGCAATCAGCCCCAGCATTTT. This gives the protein CASSQDRGSNQPQHF.

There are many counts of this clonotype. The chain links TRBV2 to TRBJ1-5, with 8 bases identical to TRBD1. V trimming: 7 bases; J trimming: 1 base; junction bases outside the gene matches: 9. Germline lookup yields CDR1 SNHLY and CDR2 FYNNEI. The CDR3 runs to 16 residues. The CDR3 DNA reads TGTGCCAGCACCAACCTCGACAGGGGAAGCAATCAGCCCCAGCATTTT. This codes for CASTNLDRGSNQPQHF.

CDR3 region: CASETSESKETQYF. As DNA, the CDR3 is TGTGCCAGCGAGACTAGCGAGTCAAAAGAGACCCAGTACTTC. This chain connects TRBV25-1 to TRBJ2-5, with 8 bases identical to TRBD2. Trimming at V came to 8 bases and at J to 3 bases, leaving 8 bases not matched to a gene. CDR1 and CDR2 (germline): MGHDK, SYGVNS. The CDR3 is 14 residues long.

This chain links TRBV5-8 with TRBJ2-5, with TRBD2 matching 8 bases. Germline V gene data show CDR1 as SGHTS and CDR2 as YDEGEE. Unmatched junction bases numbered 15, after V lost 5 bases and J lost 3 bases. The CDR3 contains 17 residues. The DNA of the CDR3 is TGTGCCAGCAGTTCCCTCCGCGCAACGGGAGGGGAAGAGACCCAGTACTTC. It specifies CASSSLRATGGEETQYF.

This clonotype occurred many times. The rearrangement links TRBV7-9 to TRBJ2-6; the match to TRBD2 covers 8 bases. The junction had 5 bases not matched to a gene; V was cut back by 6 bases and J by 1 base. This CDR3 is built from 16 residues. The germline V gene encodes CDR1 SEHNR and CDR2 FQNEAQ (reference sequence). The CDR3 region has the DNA TGTGCCAGCAGGTCCTCGGGGGGGTCTGGGGCCAACGTCCTGACTTTC. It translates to CASRSSGGSGANVLTF.

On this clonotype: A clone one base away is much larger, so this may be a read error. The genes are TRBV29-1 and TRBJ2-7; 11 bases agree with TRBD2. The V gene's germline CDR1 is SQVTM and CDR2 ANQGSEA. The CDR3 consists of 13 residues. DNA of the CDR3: TGCAGCGCCTCGGGACTAGCGGTCTACGGGCAGTACTTC. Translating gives CSASGLAVYGQYF.

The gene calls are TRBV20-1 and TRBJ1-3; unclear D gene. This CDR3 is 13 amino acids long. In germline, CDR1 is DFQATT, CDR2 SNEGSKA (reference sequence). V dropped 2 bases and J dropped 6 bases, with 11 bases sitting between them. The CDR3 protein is CSARMEGVNTIYF. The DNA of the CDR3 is TGCAGTGCTAGAATGGAGGGTGTAAACACCATATATTTT.

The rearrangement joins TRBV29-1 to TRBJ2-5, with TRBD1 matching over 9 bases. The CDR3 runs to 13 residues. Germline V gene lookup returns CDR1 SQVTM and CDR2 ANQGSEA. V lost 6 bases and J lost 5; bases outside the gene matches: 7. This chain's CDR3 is CSVETGGAETQYF. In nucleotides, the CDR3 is TGCAGCGTGGAAACAGGGGGCGCGGAGACCCAGTACTTC.